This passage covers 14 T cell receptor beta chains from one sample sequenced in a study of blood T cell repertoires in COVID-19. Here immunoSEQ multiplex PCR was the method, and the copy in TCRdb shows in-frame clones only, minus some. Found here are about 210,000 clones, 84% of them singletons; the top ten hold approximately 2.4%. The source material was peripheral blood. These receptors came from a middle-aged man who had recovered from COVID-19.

The CDR3 here is CASSSEIGLHSYEQYF. The DNA of the CDR3 is TGTGCCAGCAGCTCCGAGATAGGACTCCACTCCTACGAGCAGTACTTC. V usage is TRBV12-1 and J usage is TRBJ2-7; TRBD2 is the table's D call, not checked against the DNA. TRBV12-1 is tagged as a pseudogene. CDR3 length: 16 residues.

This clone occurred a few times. The CDR3 DNA sequence: TGTGCCAGCAGCCCGACTAGCGGGAGTGAAGAGCAGTACTTC. This gives the protein CASSPTSGSEEQYF. This chain links TRBV6-1 with TRBJ2-7; 12 nucleotides match TRBD2. With 6 bases clipped from V and 7 bases from J, the junction kept 7 bases outside the gene matches. The CDR3 totals 14 residues. Germline loops: CDR1 MNHNS, CDR2 SASEGT.

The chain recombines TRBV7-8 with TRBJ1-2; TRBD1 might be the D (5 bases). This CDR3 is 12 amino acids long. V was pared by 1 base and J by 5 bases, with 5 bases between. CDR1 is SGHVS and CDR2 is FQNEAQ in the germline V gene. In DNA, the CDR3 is TGTGCCAGCAGCTTAGGACAGTATGGCTACACCTTC. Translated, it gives CASSLGQYGYTF.

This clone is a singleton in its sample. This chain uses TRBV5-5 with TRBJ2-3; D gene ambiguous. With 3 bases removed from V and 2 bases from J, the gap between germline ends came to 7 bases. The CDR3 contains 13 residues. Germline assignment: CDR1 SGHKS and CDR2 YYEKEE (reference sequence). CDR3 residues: CASSYPHTDTQYF. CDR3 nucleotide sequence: TGTGCCAGCAGCTACCCACACACAGATACGCAGTATTTT. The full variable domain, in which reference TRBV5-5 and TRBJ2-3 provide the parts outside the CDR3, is DAGVTQSPTHLIKTRGQQVTLRCSPISGHKSVSWYQQVLGQGPQFIFQYYEKEERGRGNFPDRFSARQFPNYSSELNVNALLLGDSALYLCASSYPHTDTQYFGPGTRLTVL.

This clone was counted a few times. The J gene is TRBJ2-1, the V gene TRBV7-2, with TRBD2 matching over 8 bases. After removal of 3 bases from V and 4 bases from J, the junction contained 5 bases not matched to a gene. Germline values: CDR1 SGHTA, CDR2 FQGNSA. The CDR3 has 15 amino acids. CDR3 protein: CASSFLTSGYNEQFF. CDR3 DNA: TGTGCCAGCAGCTTCCTTACTAGCGGTTACAATGAGCAGTTCTTC.

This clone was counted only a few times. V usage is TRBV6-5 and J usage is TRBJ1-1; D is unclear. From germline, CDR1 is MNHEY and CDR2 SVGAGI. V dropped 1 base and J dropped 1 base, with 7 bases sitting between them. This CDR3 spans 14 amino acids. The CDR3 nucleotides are TGTGCCAGCAGTTACTTAACAAGGAACACTGAAGCTTTCTTT. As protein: CASSYLTRNTEAFF.

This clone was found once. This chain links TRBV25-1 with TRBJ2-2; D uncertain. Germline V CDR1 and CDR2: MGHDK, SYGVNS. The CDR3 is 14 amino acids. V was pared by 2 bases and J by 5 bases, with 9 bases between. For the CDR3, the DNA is TGTGCCAGCAGTGAAACTTTCATGACCGGGGAGCTGTTTTTT. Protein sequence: CASSETFMTGELFF.

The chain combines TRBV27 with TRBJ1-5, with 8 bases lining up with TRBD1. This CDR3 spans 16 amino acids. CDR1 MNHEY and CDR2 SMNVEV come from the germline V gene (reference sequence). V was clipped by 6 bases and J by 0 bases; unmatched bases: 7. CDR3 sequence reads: CASRQGGVLSNQPQHF. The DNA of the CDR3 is TGTGCCAGCAGACAGGGGGGGGTGCTTAGCAATCAGCCCCAGCATTTT.

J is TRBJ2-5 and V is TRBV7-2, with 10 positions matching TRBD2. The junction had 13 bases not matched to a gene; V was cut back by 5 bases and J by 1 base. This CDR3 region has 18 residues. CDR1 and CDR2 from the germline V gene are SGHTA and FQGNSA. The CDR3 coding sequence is TGTGCCAGCAGCCCTGGGTCTAGCGGGGGTACAATCCAAGAGACCCAGTACTTC. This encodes CASSPGSSGGTIQETQYF.

CDR3 protein: CASSFEAGWGAETQYF. The DNA for the CDR3 is TGTGCCAGCAGCTTTGAGGCCGGATGGGGAGCAGAGACCCAGTACTTC. The chain combines TRBV7-9 with TRBJ2-5, with a possible D match to TRBD2 (5 bases). The V end was cut by 3 bases, the J end by 4 bases, with 18 bases between. CDR1 and CDR2 (germline): SEHNR, FQNEAQ (reference sequence). CDR3 length equals 16 residues. Combining the CDR3 with reference TRBV7-9 and TRBJ2-5 gives the whole variable domain DTGVSQNPRHKITKRGQNVTFRCDPISEHNRLYWYRQTLGQGPEFLTYFQNEAQLEKSRLLSDRFSAERPKGSFSTLEIQRTEQGDSAMYLCASSFEAGWGAETQYFGPGTRLLVL.

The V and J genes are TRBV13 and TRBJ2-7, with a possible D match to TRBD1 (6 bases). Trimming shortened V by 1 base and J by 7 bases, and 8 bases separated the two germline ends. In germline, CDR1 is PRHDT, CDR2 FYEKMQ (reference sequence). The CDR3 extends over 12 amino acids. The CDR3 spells CASSLAQGEQYF. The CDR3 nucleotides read TGTGCCAGCAGCTTAGCCCAGGGGGAGCAGTACTTC.

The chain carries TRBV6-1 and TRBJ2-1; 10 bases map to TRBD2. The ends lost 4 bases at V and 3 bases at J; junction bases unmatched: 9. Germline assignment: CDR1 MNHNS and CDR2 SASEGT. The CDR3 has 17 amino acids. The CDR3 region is CASSAQFLAGVYNEQFF. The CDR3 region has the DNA TGTGCCAGCAGTGCCCAATTTCTAGCGGGGGTCTACAATGAGCAGTTCTTC.

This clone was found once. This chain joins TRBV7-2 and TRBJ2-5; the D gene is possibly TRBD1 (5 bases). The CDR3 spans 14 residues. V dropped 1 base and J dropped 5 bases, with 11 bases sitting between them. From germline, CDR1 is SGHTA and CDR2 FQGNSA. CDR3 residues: CASSLVGVRETQYF. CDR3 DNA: TGTGCCAGCAGCTTAGTAGGGGTTCGGGAGACCCAGTACTTC.

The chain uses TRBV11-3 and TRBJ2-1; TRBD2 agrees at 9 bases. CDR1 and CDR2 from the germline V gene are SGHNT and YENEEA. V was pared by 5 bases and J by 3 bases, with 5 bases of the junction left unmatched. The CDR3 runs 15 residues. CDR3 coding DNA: TGTGCCAGCAGCATAAGCGGGGGGCTCTACAATGAGCAGTTCTTC. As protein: CASSISGGLYNEQFF.